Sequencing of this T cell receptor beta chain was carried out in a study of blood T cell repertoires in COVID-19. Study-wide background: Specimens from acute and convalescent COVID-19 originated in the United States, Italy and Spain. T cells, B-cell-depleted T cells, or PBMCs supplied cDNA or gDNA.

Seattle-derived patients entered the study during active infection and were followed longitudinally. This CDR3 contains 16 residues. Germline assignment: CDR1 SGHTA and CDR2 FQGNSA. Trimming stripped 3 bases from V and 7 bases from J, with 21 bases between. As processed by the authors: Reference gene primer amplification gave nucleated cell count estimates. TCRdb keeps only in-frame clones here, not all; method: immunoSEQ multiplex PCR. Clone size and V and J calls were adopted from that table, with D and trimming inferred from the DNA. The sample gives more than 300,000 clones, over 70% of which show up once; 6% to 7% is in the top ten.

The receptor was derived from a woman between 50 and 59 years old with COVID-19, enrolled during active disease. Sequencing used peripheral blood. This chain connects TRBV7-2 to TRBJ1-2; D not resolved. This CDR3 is CASSFIRTRGYGGYTF. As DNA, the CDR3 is TGTGCCAGCAGCTTTATCCGGACCCGGGGATATGGTGGCTACACCTTC. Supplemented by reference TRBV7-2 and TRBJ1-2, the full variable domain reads GAGVSQSPSNKVTEKGKDVELRCDPISGHTALYWYRQSLGQGLEFLIYFQGNSAPDKSGLPSDRFSAERTGGSVSTLTIQRTQQEDSAVYLCASSFIRTRGYGGYTFGSGTRLTVV.